The rows below give T cell receptor beta chains drawn from one sample of a study of cytomegalovirus exposure and HLA in healthy donors. TCRdb's table, derived via immunoSEQ multiplex PCR, lists solely in-frame clones and lacks some. The sample comprises 150,000 to 200,000 clones, around nine tenths of which are singletons, and 6.5% to 7.5% rests with the top ten. The sequenced sample was PBMCs. These receptors all stem from a man younger than 40 in good health and CMV-seropositive. The CDR3 runs from the conserved cysteine through the conserved F or W. The order of the fields is V gene, J gene, clone size, D gene, CDR3 DNA, CDR3 protein. D genes are given only for firm matches. For some rows the clone size is stated as once, few or many, or as a class when expanded; others skip it.

TRBV30	TRBJ1-1	-	-	TGTGCCGGCAGGGGAGAGAACACTGAAGCTTTCTTT	CAGRGENTEAFF
TRBV5-4	TRBJ1-2	-	TRBD1	TGTGCCAGCAGCTTGGCCAGGGGGCGCCTCGGCTACACCTTC	CASSLARGRLGYTF
TRBV9	TRBJ1-6	-	-	TGTGCCAGCAGCGTAGCTGTTTATAATTCACCCCTCCACTTT	CASSVAVYNSPLHF
TRBV27	TRBJ1-3	once	-	TGTGCCAGCAGTTTACGGGCCTACCCTGGAAACACCATATATTTT	CASSLRAYPGNTIYF
TRBV2	TRBJ2-7	-	-	TGTGCCAGCAGTTTATCTGGGGGGTACGAGCAGTACTTC	CASSLSGGYEQYF
TRBV6-6	TRBJ2-3	-	-	TGTGCCAGCAGTTACTCGACTACTAGCACAGATACGCAGTATTTT	CASSYSTTSTDTQYF
TRBV19	TRBJ2-3	-	-	TGTGCCAGTACATATTACGGGGGTCCGCAGTATTTT	CASTYYGGPQYF
TRBV18	TRBJ2-3	-	TRBD2	TGTGCCAGCTCTAGAGCGGGAGGGCCAGCAGATACGCAGTATTTT	CASSRAGGPADTQYF
TRBV28	TRBJ1-5	-	-	TGTGCCAGCAAACAGGTAACTTCTGGAAATCAGCCCCAGCATTTT	CASKQVTSGNQPQHF
TRBV5-1	TRBJ2-5	-	-	TGCGCCAGCAGCGGGAACCCCGGGACCCAAGAGACCCAGTACTTC	CASSGNPGTQETQYF
TRBV2	TRBJ1-1	-	-	TGTGCCAGCAGTGAGGGACCGGTGGCTTTCTTT	CASSEGPVAFF
TRBV6-1	TRBJ2-7	-	TRBD1	TGTGCCAGCAGTGGGGCAGGGGGCATCTACGAGCAGTACTTC	CASSGAGGIYEQYF
TRBV4-3	TRBJ2-1	-	-	TGCGCCAGCACCTCGGGAGTCCTAGGGGTATCAACGGGGGAGCAGTTCTTC	CASTSGVLGVSTGEQFF
TRBV27	TRBJ2-3	many	-	TGTGCCAGCAGGATAGGGGGGACAGATACGCAGTATTTT	CASRIGGTDTQYF
TRBV9	TRBJ2-1	-	TRBD1	TGTGCCAGCAACCCGACAGGGTCCTACAATGAGCAGTTCTTC	CASNPTGSYNEQFF
TRBV29-1	TRBJ1-2	-	-	TGCAGCGTTGTGGGATCGGGCGTCTATGGCTACACCTTC	CSVVGSGVYGYTF
TRBV5-1	TRBJ1-2	-	-	TGCGCCAGCAGCTTGGAGGGGACTTACGGCTGGGGCTACACCTTC	CASSLEGTYGWGYTF